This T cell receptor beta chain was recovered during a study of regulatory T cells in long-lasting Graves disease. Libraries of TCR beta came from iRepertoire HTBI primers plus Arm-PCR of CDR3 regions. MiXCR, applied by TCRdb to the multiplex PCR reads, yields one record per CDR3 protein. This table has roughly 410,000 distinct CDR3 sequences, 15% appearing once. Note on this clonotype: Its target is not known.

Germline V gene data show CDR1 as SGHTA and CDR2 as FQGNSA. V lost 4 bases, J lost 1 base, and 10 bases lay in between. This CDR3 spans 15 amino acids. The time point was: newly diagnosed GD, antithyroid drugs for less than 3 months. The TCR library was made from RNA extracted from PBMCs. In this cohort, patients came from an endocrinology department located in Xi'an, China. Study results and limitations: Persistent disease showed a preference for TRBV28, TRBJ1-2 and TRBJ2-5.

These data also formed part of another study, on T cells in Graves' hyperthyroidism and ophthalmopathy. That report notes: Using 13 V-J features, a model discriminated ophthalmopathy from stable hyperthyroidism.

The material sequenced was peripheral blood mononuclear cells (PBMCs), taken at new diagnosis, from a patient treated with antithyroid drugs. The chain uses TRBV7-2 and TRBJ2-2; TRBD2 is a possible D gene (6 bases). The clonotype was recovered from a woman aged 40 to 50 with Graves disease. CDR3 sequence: CASSSPGRNTGELFF. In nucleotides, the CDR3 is TGTGCCAGCAGCTCCCCCGGGAGGAACACCGGGGAGCTGTTTTTT.